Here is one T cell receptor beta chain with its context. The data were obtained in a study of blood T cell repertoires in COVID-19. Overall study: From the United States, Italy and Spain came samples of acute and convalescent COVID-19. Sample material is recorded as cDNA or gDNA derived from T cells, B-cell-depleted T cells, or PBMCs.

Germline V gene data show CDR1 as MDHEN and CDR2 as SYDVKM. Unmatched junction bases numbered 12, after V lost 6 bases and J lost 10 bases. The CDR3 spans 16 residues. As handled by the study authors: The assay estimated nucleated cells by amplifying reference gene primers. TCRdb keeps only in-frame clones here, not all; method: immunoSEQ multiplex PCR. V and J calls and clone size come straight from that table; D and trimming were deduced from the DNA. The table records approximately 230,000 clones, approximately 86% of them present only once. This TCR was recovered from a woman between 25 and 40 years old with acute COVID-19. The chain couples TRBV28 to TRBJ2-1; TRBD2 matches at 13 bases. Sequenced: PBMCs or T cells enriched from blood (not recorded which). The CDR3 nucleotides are TGTGCCAGCAGGACCGGACTAGCGGGGGTTCGAGCAGAGCAGTTCTTC. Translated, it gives CASRTGLAGVRAEQFF.